In its sample, the clone carrying this T cell receptor (beta chain) was seen a few times. The germline V gene encodes CDR1 SGHNT and CDR2 YYREEE (reference sequence). Unmatched junction bases numbered 4, after V lost 3 bases and J lost 9 bases. This CDR3 has 15 residues. These data originate in a study of blood T cell repertoires in COVID-19. About the research overall: The study drew acute and convalescent COVID-19 samples from the United States, Italy and Spain.

Original processing notes: How many nucleated cells were present was estimated from reference gene primer amplification. The data were produced by immunoSEQ multiplex PCR, yet TCRdb's version contains in-frame clones alone and is incomplete. From that table come the V and J calls and clone size; the DNA was used to work out D and trimming. The data contain 120,000 or so clones, about 79% of them seen just once; the ten biggest clones take up 2.3%. Sequenced sample: peripheral blood. The chain carries TRBV5-4 and TRBJ1-6; the match to TRBD1 covers 12 bases. The source of this sequence is a man aged 65 to 85 with acute or convalescent COVID-19. The CDR3 region has the DNA TGTGCCAGCAGCTATCCGGGACAGGGGGCTTCACCCCTCCACTTT. Protein sequence: CASSYPGQGASPLHF.